This T cell receptor (beta chain) was found in a study of OX40 agonist ivuxolimab in advanced cancers. Study-level results: In a subset of nonresponders, normalized T-cell clonal expansion was also low.

Concerning this clone: Antigen: not known.

The CDR3 has 15 residues. Germline V gene data show CDR1 as SGHVS and CDR2 as FQNEAQ. Germline trimming cut 1 base from V and 2 bases from J; bases unmatched to any gene: 2. Produced via immunoSEQ multiplex PCR; TCRdb's table is partial and in-frame only. The sample yields about 45,000 clones, approximately 91% seen once. This TCR was recovered from an adult with an advanced solid tumor such as melanoma, head and neck, liver or kidney cancer. The sequencing here drew on CD4+ or CD8+ T cells sorted from blood, taken in a trial of the OX40 agonist ivuxolimab. The J gene is TRBJ2-1, the V gene TRBV7-8, with 7 bases identical to TRBD1. This CDR3 reads CASSLEGQTYNEQFF. The CDR3 bases are TGTGCCAGCAGCTTAGAGGGACAGACCTACAATGAGCAGTTCTTC. The whole variable domain, filled in from reference TRBV7-8 and TRBJ2-1, reads GAGVSQSPRYKVAKRGQDVALRCDPISGHVSLFWYQQALGQGPEFLTYFQNEAQLDKSGLPSDRFFAERPEGSVSTLKIQRTQQEDSAVYLCASSLEGQTYNEQFFGPGTRLTVL.